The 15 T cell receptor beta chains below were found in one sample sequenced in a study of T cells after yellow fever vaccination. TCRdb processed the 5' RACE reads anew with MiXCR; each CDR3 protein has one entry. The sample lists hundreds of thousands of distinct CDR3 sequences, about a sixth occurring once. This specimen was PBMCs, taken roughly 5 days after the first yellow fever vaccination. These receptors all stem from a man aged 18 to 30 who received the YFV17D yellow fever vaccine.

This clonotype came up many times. CDR3 DNA sequence: TGCGCCAGCAGCTTGGCTGGCAGTCCCTACACAGATACGCAGTATTTT. This translates into CASSLAGSPYTDTQYF. The J gene is TRBJ2-3, the V gene TRBV5-1; D is ambiguous. Trimming removed 0 bases at V and 2 bases at J, with 13 bases between. The V gene's germline CDR1 is SGHRS and CDR2 YFSETQ. CDR3 length equals 16 residues.

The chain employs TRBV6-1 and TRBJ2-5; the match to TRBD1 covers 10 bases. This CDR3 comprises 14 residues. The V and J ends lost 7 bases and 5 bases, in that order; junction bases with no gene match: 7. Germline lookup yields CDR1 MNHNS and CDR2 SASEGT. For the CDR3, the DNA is TGTGCCAGCAAACCGGGACAGGGGTGGGAGACCCAGTACTTC. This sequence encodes CASKPGQGWETQYF.

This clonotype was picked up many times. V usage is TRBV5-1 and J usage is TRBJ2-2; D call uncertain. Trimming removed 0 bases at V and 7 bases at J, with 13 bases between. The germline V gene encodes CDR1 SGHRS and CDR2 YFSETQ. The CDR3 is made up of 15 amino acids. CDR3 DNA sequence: TGCGCCAGCAGCTTGGAGCACTTTGGGGTCGGGGAGCTGTTTTTT. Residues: CASSLEHFGVGELFF. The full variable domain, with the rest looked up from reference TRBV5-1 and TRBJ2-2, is KAGVTQTPRYLIKTRGQQVTLSCSPISGHRSVSWYQQTPGQGLQFLFEYFSETQRNKGNFPGRFSGRQFSNSRSEMNVSTLELGDSALYLCASSLEHFGVGELFFGEGSRLTVL.

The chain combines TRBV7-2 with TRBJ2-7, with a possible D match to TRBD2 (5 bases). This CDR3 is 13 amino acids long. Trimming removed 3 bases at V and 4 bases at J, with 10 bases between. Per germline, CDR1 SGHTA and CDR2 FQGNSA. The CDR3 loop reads CASSLQPGYEQYV. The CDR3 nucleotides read TGTGCCAGCAGCTTGCAGCCGGGGTACGAGCAGTACGTC.

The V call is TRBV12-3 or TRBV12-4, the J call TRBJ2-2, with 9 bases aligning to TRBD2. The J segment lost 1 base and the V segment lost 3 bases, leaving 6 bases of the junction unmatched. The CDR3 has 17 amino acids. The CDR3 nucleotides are TGTGCCAGCAGTTTTGGGCTAGCGGGGATGAACACCGGGGAGCTGTTTTTT. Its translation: CASSFGLAGMNTGELFF.

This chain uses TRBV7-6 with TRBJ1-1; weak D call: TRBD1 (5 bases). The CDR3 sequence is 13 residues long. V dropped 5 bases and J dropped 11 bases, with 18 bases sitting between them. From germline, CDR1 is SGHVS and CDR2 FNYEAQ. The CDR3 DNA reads TGTGCCAGCAGCCCCTCGGGACGCTCAGACGCTTTCTTT. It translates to CASSPSGRSDAFF.

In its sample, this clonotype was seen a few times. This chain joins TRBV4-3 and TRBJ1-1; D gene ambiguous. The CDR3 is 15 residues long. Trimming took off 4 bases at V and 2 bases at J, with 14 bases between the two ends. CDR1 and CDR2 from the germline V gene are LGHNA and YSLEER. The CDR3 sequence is CASSRSLGGNTEAFF. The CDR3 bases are TGCGCCAGCAGCCGATCATTGGGAGGAAACACTGAAGCTTTCTTT.

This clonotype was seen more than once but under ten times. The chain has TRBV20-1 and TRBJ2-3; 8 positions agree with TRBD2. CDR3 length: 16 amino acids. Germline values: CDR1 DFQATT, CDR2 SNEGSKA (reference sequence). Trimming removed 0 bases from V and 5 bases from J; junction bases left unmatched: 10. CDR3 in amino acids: CSARDPGRGAGDTQYF. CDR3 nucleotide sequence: TGCAGTGCTAGAGATCCGGGGCGGGGGGCAGGAGATACGCAGTATTTT.

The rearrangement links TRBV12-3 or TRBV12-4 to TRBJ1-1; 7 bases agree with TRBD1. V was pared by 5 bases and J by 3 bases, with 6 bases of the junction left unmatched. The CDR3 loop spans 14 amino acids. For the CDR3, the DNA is TGTGCCAGCAGTGCCCAGGGGGTGGACACTGAAGCTTTCTTT. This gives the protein CASSAQGVDTEAFF.

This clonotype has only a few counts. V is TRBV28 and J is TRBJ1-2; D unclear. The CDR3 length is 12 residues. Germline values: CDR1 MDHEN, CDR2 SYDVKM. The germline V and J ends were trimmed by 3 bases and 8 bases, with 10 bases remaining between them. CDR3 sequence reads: CASSLHGSGYTF. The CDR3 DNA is TGTGCCAGCAGTTTGCACGGGAGCGGCTACACCTTC.

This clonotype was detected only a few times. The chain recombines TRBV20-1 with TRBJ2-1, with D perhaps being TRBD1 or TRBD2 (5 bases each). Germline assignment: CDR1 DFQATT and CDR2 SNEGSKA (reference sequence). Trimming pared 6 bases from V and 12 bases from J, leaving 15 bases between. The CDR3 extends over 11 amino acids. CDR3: CSAEGPAGQFF. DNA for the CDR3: TGCAGTGCCGAGGGGCCCGCGGGGCAGTTCTTC.

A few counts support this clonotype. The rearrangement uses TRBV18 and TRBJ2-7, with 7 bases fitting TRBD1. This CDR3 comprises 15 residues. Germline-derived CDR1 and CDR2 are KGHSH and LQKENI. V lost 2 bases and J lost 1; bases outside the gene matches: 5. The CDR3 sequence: CASSPVATGSYEQYF. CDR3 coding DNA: TGTGCCAGCTCACCAGTGGCGACAGGGTCCTACGAGCAGTACTTC.

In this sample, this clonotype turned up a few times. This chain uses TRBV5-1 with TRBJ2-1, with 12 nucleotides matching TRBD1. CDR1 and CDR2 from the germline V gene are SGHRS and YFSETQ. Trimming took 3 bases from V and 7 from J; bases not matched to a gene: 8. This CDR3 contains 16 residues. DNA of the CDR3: TGCGCCAGCAGCTGGACGGGACAGGGGGCTGGAAATGAGCAGTTCTTC. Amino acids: CASSWTGQGAGNEQFF. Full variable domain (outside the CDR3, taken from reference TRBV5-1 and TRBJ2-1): KAGVTQTPRYLIKTRGQQVTLSCSPISGHRSVSWYQQTPGQGLQFLFEYFSETQRNKGNFPGRFSGRQFSNSRSEMNVSTLELGDSALYLCASSWTGQGAGNEQFFGPGTRLTVL.

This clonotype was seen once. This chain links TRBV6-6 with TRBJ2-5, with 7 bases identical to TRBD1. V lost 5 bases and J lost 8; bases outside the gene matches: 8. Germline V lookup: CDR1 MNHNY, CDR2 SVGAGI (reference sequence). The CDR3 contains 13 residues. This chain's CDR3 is CASSGGQQGTQYF. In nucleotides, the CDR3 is TGTGCCAGCAGTGGGGGACAGCAGGGTACCCAGTACTTC.

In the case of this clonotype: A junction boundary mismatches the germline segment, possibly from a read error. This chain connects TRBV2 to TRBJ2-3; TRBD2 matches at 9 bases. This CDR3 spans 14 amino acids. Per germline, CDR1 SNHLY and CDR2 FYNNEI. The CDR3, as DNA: TGTGCCATCAGTGACCTAGCGGGGACAGATACGCAGTATTTT. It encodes CAISDLAGTDTQYF.